This T cell receptor (beta chain) was recovered during a study of long-term antiretroviral therapy in people with HIV. The study used samples holding about 1-10 million cryopreserved PBMC before DNA extraction. immunoSEQ v3.0 was run at survey level. The data were produced by immunoSEQ multiplex PCR, yet TCRdb's version contains in-frame clones alone and is incomplete. This sample yields some 43,000 clones, of which roughly nine tenths are seen a single time; 5.1% belongs to the top ten. V was clipped by 5 bases and J by 4 bases, with 12 bases between them. The length of the CDR3 is 14 residues. Germline V gene data show CDR1 as SEHNR and CDR2 as FQNEAQ (reference sequence).

The sample here was unsorted PBMCs, taken 0.1 years before starting antiretroviral therapy. The source of this sequence is a woman between 50 and 59 years old with HIV. V is TRBV7-9 and J is TRBJ1-5; D is ambiguous. The DNA of the CDR3 is TGTGCCAGCAGCCGTGCCGGCGGGAATCAGCCCCAGCATTTT. This codes for CASSRAGGNQPQHF.